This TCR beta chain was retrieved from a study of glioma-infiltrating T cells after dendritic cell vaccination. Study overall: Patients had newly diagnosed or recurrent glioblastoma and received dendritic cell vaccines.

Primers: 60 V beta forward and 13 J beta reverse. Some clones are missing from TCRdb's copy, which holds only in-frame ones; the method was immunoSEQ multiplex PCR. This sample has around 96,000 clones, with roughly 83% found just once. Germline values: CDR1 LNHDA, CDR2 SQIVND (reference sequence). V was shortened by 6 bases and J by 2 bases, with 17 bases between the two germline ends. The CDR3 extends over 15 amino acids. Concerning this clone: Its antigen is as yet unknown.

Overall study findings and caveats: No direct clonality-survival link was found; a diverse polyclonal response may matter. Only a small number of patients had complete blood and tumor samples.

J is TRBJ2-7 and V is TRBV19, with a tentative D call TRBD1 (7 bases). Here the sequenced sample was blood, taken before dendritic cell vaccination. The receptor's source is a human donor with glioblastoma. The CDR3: CASSQGGRATYEQYF. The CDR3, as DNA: TGTGCCAGTAGCCAGGGGGGACGGGCTACCTACGAGCAGTACTTC.